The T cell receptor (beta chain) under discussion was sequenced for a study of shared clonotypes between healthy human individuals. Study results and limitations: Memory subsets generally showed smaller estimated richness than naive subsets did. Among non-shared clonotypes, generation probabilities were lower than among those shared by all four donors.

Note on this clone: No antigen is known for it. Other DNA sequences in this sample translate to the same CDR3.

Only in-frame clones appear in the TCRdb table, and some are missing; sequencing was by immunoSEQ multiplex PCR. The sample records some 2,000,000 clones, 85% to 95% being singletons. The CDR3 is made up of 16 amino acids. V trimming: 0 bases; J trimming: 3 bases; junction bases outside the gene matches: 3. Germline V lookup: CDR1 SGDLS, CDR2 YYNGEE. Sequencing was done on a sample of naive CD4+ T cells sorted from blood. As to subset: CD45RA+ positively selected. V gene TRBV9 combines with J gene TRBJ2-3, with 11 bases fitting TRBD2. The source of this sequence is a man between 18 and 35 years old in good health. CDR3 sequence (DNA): TGTGCCAGCAGCGTAGTCCTAGCGGGGGGAACAGATACGCAGTATTTT. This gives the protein CASSVVLAGGTDTQYF.